Following are 10 T cell receptor beta chains from one sample sequenced in a study of blood T cells in healthy people across ages (dated by TCRdb to between 2015 and 2016). Library prep was done by 5' RACE. Instrument on record: Illumina HiSeq 2500. A second PCR of about 6 to 11 cycles was performed with a sample-barcoded 5' primer and a J-beta primer mix. The public reads were run again by TCRdb, first through fastp at Q25 and then through MiXCR, and only productive beta chains were kept. Each CDR3 protein gets just one entry, which takes the most common genes and DNA from the rows behind it. This sample comprises some 1.6 million distinct CDR3 sequences, 34% of them detected only once. The top ten hold 11% of the sample. The sample was blood. The source is a woman under 40 in good health.

This clonotype was picked up many times. This rearrangement joins TRBV27 to TRBJ2-7; 8 bases agree with TRBD1. Per the germline V gene, CDR1 is MNHEY and CDR2 is SMNVEV (reference sequence). The length of the CDR3 is 15 residues. With V trimmed by 10 bases and J by 5 bases, 16 bases remained unmatched. DNA for the CDR3: TGTGCCACCGGTAAAAGGGGCAGGGGGCCGGACGAGCAGTACTTC. Translation: CATGKRGRGPDEQYF.

This clonotype was seen only a few times. The chain joins TRBV5-1 to TRBJ2-7; no clear D. CDR1 SGHRS and CDR2 YFSETQ come from the germline V gene. This CDR3 contains 13 residues. Trimming took off 0 bases at V and 5 bases at J, with 9 bases between the two ends. The CDR3 loop reads CASSLVPGNEQYF. Here the CDR3 DNA reads TGCGCCAGCAGCTTGGTTCCGGGCAACGAGCAGTACTTC.

The genes are TRBV12-3 or TRBV12-4 and TRBJ2-7; 14 bases are shared with TRBD2. V shed 4 bases and J 3 bases; nucleotides not matched to a gene: 11. This CDR3 is built from 18 residues. The CDR3 here is CASSSRLAGGPIIYEQYF. The CDR3 DNA reads TGTGCCAGCAGTTCCCGACTAGCGGGGGGGCCTATCATCTACGAGCAGTACTTC.

Concerning this clonotype itself: The limits of the CDR3 on the DNA are not certain, so only TCRdb's listed CDR3 is given. The chain has TRBV7-3 and TRBJ2-6; the D segment call TRBD1 is taken from the table without a DNA check. Germline CDR1 SGHTA, CDR2 FQGTGA. The CDR3 is made up of 19 amino acids, end residues included. The CDR3 sequence is CASSIVGQGAPGGANVLSF.

This clonotype was observed many times. The germline gene is not matched at one end of the junction; a read error may be the cause. The rearrangement links TRBV5-1 to TRBJ2-3; 8 nucleotides line up with TRBD1. In germline, CDR1 is SGHRS, CDR2 YFSETQ. CDR3 length equals 15 residues. The CDR3 here is CASSSGQGATDTQYF. The CDR3 DNA reads TGTGCCAGCAGCTCCGGACAGGGAGCCACAGATACGCAGTATTTT.

Note on this clonotype: The germline gene is not matched at one end of the junction; a read error may be the cause. The DNA for the CDR3 is TGTGCCAGCAGCTTAGCTTCGGGGGGGGGTAACTACGGCTACACCTTC. This codes for CASSLASGGGNYGYTF. This sequence joins TRBV11-2 and TRBJ1-2, with D possibly being TRBD1 (5 bases). From germline, CDR1 is SGHAT and CDR2 FQNNGV. The CDR3 sequence is 16 residues long. Combining the CDR3 with reference TRBV11-2 and TRBJ1-2 gives the whole variable domain EAGVAQSPRYKIIEKRQSVAFWCNPISGHATLYWYQQILGQGPKLLIQFQNNGVVDDSQLPKDRFSAERLKGVDSTLKIQPAKLEDSAVYLCASSLASGGGNYGYTFGSGTRLTVV.

The rearrangement joins TRBV12-3 or TRBV12-4 to TRBJ1-2; possible D gene TRBD1, 6 bases. This CDR3 has 17 residues. Trimming pared 6 bases from V and 0 bases from J, leaving 20 bases between. CDR3 sequence reads: CASSKTAGGLTNYGYTF. The CDR3 region has the DNA TGTGCCAGCAGCAAGACCGCGGGGGGGCTAACTAACTATGGCTACACCTTC.

V gene TRBV7-9 combines with J gene TRBJ1-1; perhaps TRBD1 as D (6 bases). Deletions cut 2 bases from V and 1 base from J, with 11 bases between. Germline V gene data show CDR1 as SEHNR and CDR2 as FQNEAQ (reference sequence). The CDR3 is 15 residues long. DNA for the CDR3: TGTGCCAGCAGCTTAACTGGACAGCGGAACACTGAAGCTTTCTTT. It codes for CASSLTGQRNTEAFF.

This chain uses TRBV6-1 with TRBJ1-5, with TRBD1 as a possible D gene (5 bases). Germline V gene data show CDR1 as MNHNS and CDR2 as SASEGT. The CDR3 length is 15 residues. V lost 4 bases, J lost 2 bases, and 12 bases lay in between. Here the CDR3 DNA reads TGTGCCAGCAGTGGAGGGGACGGGGGCAATCAGCCCCAGCATTTT. It codes for CASSGGDGGNQPQHF.

V and J are TRBV20-1 and TRBJ1-1, with unresolved D. Germline V CDR1 and CDR2: DFQATT, SNEGSKA (reference sequence). Trimming cost V 3 bases and J 4 bases, with 15 bases left between them. CDR3 length: 14 residues. The CDR3 spells CSASGPVEATEAFF. CDR3 DNA: TGCAGTGCTAGTGGCCCCGTTGAGGCCACTGAAGCTTTCTTT.